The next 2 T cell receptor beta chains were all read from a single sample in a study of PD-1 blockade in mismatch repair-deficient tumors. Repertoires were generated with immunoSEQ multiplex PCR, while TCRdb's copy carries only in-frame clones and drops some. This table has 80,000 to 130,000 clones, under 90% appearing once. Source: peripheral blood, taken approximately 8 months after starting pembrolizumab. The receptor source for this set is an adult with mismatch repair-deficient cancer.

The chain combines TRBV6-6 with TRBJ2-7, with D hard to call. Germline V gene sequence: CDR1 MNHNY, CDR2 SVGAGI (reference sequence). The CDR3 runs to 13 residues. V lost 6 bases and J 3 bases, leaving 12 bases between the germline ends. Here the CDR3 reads CASSLSALYEQYF. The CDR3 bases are TGTGCCAGCAGCCTGTCCGCCCTCTACGAGCAGTACTTC.

The CDR3 loop is CASSLSPGGWNTEAFF. CDR3 nucleotides: TGTGCCAGCAGCTTATCCCCGGGCGGCTGGAACACTGAAGCTTTCTTT. This chain connects TRBV7-2 to TRBJ1-1; D gene uncertain. The CDR3 contains 16 residues. Trimming took 2 bases from V and 1 from J, leaving 14 bases between them. Germline CDR1 reads SGHTA; CDR2 reads FQGNSA.